This TCR beta chain originates from a study of blood T cell repertoires in COVID-19. Background on the study: Acute and convalescent COVID-19 specimens originated in the United States, Italy and Spain.

Method: immunoSEQ multiplex PCR; TCRdb's copy keeps in-frame clones and lacks some. This sample has approximately 260,000 clones, with about 91% found just once. The CDR3 has 11 residues. The germline V gene has CDR1 GTSNPN and CDR2 SVGIG (reference sequence). The V gene lost 3 bases and the J gene lost 7 bases, with 9 bases spanning the gap. The sequencing sample was made of peripheral blood. The chain recombines TRBV30 with TRBJ2-5; the D is unclear. This clonotype was sampled from a woman aged 40 to 50 who had recovered from COVID-19. In DNA, the CDR3 is TGTGCCTGGAGGCTCCTAGGGACCCAGTACTTC. This codes for CAWRLLGTQYF.